This entry features one T cell receptor beta chain sequence. Trimming pared 6 bases from V and 12 bases from J, leaving 15 bases between. The germline V gene has CDR1 MNHNS and CDR2 SASEGT. The CDR3 totals 12 residues. Profiling relied on immunoSEQ multiplex PCR, and the TCRdb table lists in-frame clones only, not all of them. The sample holds around 80,000 clones, approximately 89% seen once. The data belong to a study of OX40 agonist ivuxolimab in advanced cancers. This chain uses TRBV6-1 with TRBJ2-1; D is perhaps TRBD1 (6 bases). The source was CD4+ or CD8+ T cells sorted from blood, collected in a trial of the OX40 agonist ivuxolimab. The receptor's source is an adult with an advanced solid tumor such as melanoma, head and neck, liver or kidney cancer. CDR3 nucleotides: TGTGCCAGCAGACGCCCCGGGACACCGCAGTTCTTC. Translating it yields CASRRPGTPQFF.